Below are 18 T cell receptor beta chains sequenced from a single sample in a study of blood T cell repertoires in COVID-19. Using immunoSEQ multiplex PCR, the repertoire was profiled, and TCRdb retains in-frame clones only, with some absent. The sample shows 350,000 to 400,000 clones, about 90% of them seen only once. The source material was PBMCs or T cells enriched from blood (not recorded which). These receptors were collected from a woman in her twenties or thirties who had recovered from COVID-19.

The chain has TRBV29-1 and TRBJ1-1; D is uncertain. Germline V gene data show CDR1 as SQVTM and CDR2 as ANQGSEA. Trimming shortened V by 5 bases and J by 4 bases, and 11 bases separated the two germline ends. The CDR3 consists of 12 residues. The CDR3 DNA is TGCAGCGTTCCGGGGATGGGCACTGAAGCTTTCTTT. Translation: CSVPGMGTEAFF.

A few counts support this clone. This chain links TRBV2 with TRBJ1-5, with 7 bases fitting TRBD1. Unmatched junction bases numbered 6, after V lost 5 bases and J lost 5 bases. In germline, CDR1 is SNHLY, CDR2 FYNNEI. The CDR3 extends over 14 amino acids. This CDR3 is CASSIRQGYQPQHF. The CDR3 DNA follows: TGTGCCAGCAGTATACGACAGGGATATCAGCCCCAGCATTTT.

The CDR3 is CAWSLGNQPQHF. CDR3 DNA sequence: TGTGCCTGGAGTCTCGGGAATCAGCCCCAGCATTTT. The chain carries TRBV30 and TRBJ1-5; D remains ambiguous. V gave up 2 bases and J gave up 4 bases, with 6 bases separating them. CDR1 is GTSNPN, CDR2 SVGIG, per germline (reference sequence). The CDR3 length is 12 residues.

The V gene is TRBV7-9, the J gene TRBJ2-7; D not resolved. This CDR3 has 12 residues. Germline V gene lookup returns CDR1 SEHNR and CDR2 FQNEAQ (reference sequence). V lost 4 bases and J lost 5, with 9 bases in between. CDR3 nucleotide sequence: TGTGCCAGCAGCTCGACCCGGGACGAGCAGTACTTC. This sequence encodes CASSSTRDEQYF.

The chain employs TRBV18 and TRBJ2-1; 8 bases align to TRBD2. CDR3 length: 16 residues. CDR1 is KGHSH and CDR2 is LQKENI in the germline V gene. After removal of 6 bases from V and 3 bases from J, the junction contained 10 bases not matched to a gene. This CDR3 is CASSPGPGLVYNEQFF. For the CDR3, the DNA is TGTGCCAGCTCCCCAGGTCCGGGACTAGTCTACAATGAGCAGTTCTTC.

This clone was recorded only once. The V gene is TRBV6-5, the J gene TRBJ2-7; 15 bases line up with TRBD2. CDR1 and CDR2 (germline): MNHEY, SVGAGI. The CDR3 loop spans 14 amino acids. V was clipped by 6 bases and J by 7 bases; unmatched bases: 4. CDR3 sequence reads: CASSSGTSGREQYF. The DNA of the CDR3 is TGTGCCAGCAGCTCCGGGACTAGCGGGAGGGAGCAGTACTTC.

The J gene is TRBJ1-5, the V gene TRBV27, with TRBD1 as a possible D gene (5 bases). CDR1 is MNHEY, CDR2 SMNVEV, per germline (reference sequence). This CDR3 region has 11 residues. V was cut by 4 bases and J by 9 bases, with 7 bases left in between. CDR3 nucleotides: TGTGCCAGCAGTTCCGGGGGGCCCCAGCATTTT. Translating gives CASSSGGPQHF.

The chain uses TRBV11-2 and TRBJ2-7, with a weak D call TRBD1 (6 bases). In germline, CDR1 is SGHAT, CDR2 FQNNGV. V lost 0 bases and J 2 bases, leaving 20 bases between the germline ends. The CDR3 is 18 amino acids. CDR3 sequence: CASSLERPGVVTTYEQYF. The CDR3 DNA is TGTGCCAGCAGCTTAGAAAGGCCAGGGGTGGTCACAACCTACGAGCAGTACTTC.

The CDR3 is CASSKGQGRISNGYTF. The CDR3 DNA reads TGTGCCAGCAGCAAGGGACAGGGTCGGATTTCCAATGGCTACACCTTC. This chain connects TRBV11-2 to TRBJ1-2; 9 bases are shared with TRBD1. The CDR3 is 16 residues long. Germline lookup yields CDR1 SGHAT and CDR2 FQNNGV. V trimming: 5 bases; J trimming: 6 bases; junction bases outside the gene matches: 13.

This chain links TRBV27 with TRBJ2-5, with 10 bases lining up with TRBD2. The CDR3 is made up of 15 amino acids. J was trimmed by 4 bases and V by 3 bases; bases with no gene match: 5. Germline V gene sequence: CDR1 MNHEY, CDR2 SMNVEV (reference sequence). CDR3 DNA sequence: TGTGCCAGCAGTTTTCAACTAGCGGGGCTAGAGACCCAGTACTTC. Translation gives CASSFQLAGLETQYF.

The chain links TRBV6-5 to TRBJ1-4, with 8 bases lining up with TRBD1. J was trimmed by 6 bases and V by 5 bases; bases with no gene match: 8. The CDR3 loop spans 15 amino acids. Germline values: CDR1 MNHEY, CDR2 SVGAGI. The DNA of the CDR3 is TGTGCCAGCAGTCCAAGTTTACAGGGGGATGAAAAACTGTTTTTT. Translating gives CASSPSLQGDEKLFF.

The rearrangement joins TRBV10-3 to TRBJ2-3; 7 bases are a match to TRBD2. After removal of 0 bases from V and 9 bases from J, the junction contained 3 bases not matched to a gene. Germline V gene sequence: CDR1 ENHRY, CDR2 SYGVKD. This CDR3 comprises 13 residues. The CDR3 nucleotides read TGTGCCATCAGTGAGTCCGAAGCGGGGACGCAGTATTTT. Residues: CAISESEAGTQYF.

The chain combines TRBV19 with TRBJ1-2; TRBD1 is a possible D gene (6 bases). Germline V gene lookup returns CDR1 LNHDA and CDR2 SQIVND (reference sequence). V was clipped by 7 bases and J by 3 bases, with 12 bases between them. This CDR3 is built from 13 residues. The CDR3 sequence: CASTTGLDYGYTF. The CDR3 region has the DNA TGTGCCAGTACAACAGGGTTAGACTATGGCTACACCTTC. The full variable domain, rest sourced from reference TRBV19 and TRBJ1-2, is DGGITQSPKYLFRKEGQNVTLSCEQNLNHDAMYWYRQDPGQGLRLIYYSQIVNDFQKGDIAEGYSVSREKKESFPLTVTSAQKNPTAFYLCASTTGLDYGYTFGSGTRLTVV.

V and J are TRBV5-4 and TRBJ2-5; the D gene is possibly TRBD2 (5 bases). The V end lost 0 bases, the J end lost 2 bases, and 8 bases lay between the germline ends. The germline gives CDR1 SGHNT, CDR2 YYREEE (reference sequence). The CDR3 runs 14 residues. CDR3: CASSLGGLQETQYF. The CDR3 DNA reads as TGTGCCAGCAGCTTGGGAGGGTTGCAAGAGACCCAGTACTTC.

This sequence joins TRBV2 and TRBJ2-7; the D is unclear. This CDR3 has 18 amino acids. In germline, CDR1 is SNHLY, CDR2 FYNNEI. Trimming removed 3 bases at V and 0 bases at J, with 21 bases between. DNA for the CDR3: TGTGCCAGCAGTGATGGCAGGCTTGTTTTCCCGAGCTCCTACGAGCAGTACTTC. Its protein product is CASSDGRLVFPSSYEQYF. Complete variable domain (other parts from reference TRBV2 and TRBJ2-7): EPEVTQTPSHQVTQMGQEVILRCVPISNHLYFYWYRQILGQKVEFLVSFYNNEISEKSEIFDDQFSVERPDGSNFTLKIRSTKLEDSAMYFCASSDGRLVFPSSYEQYFGPGTRLTVT.

This clone was found once. The rearrangement uses TRBV4-1 and TRBJ2-1; D might be TRBD2 (6 bases). The CDR3 has 13 residues. The germline V gene encodes CDR1 MGHRA and CDR2 YSYEKL. The V end lost 2 bases, the J end lost 5 bases, and 7 bases lay between the germline ends. CDR3 protein: CASSQLADNEQFF. The CDR3 DNA reads TGCGCCAGCAGCCAATTAGCGGACAATGAGCAGTTCTTC.

This sequence joins TRBV19 and TRBJ1-1; 9 bases line up with TRBD1. Germline values: CDR1 LNHDA, CDR2 SQIVND (reference sequence). The CDR3 length is 15 residues. Trimming took 2 bases from V and 3 from J; bases not matched to a gene: 4. The CDR3, as DNA: TGTGCCAGTAGTATACGGGACAGGGTGGACACTGAAGCTTTCTTT. Amino acid sequence: CASSIRDRVDTEAFF.

This clone was observed a handful of times. The V call is TRBV11-2, the J call TRBJ2-1; possible D gene TRBD2, 6 bases. Germline V gene sequence: CDR1 SGHAT, CDR2 FQNNGV. This CDR3 region has 15 residues. V was clipped by 2 bases and J by 4 bases, with 12 bases between them. The CDR3 DNA reads TGTGCCAGCAGCTTATCTAGCGATAAATACAATGAGCAGTTCTTC. It specifies CASSLSSDKYNEQFF.